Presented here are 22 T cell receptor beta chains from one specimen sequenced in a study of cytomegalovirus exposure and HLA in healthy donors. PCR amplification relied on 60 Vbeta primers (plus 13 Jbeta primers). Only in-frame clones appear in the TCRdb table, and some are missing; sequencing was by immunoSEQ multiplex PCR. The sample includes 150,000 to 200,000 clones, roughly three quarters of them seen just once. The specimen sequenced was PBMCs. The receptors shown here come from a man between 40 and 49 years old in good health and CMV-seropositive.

CDR3: CASSSRSGVTGELFF. CDR3 in DNA: TGTGCCAGCAGCTCCCGCTCGGGGGTCACCGGGGAGCTGTTTTTT. The chain links TRBV13 to TRBJ2-2; D may be TRBD2 (6 bases). The ends were cut back, 4 bases at V and 4 bases at J, with 13 bases in the middle. Germline V lookup: CDR1 PRHDT, CDR2 FYEKMQ (reference sequence). CDR3 size: 15 residues.

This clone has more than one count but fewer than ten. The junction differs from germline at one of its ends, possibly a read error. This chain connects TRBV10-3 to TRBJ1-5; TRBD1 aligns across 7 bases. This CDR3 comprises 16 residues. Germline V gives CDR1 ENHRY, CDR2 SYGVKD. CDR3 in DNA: TGTGCCAGCAGTTCCGCGACAGGGTCGAGCAATCAGCCCCAGCATTTT. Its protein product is CASSSATGSSNQPQHF.

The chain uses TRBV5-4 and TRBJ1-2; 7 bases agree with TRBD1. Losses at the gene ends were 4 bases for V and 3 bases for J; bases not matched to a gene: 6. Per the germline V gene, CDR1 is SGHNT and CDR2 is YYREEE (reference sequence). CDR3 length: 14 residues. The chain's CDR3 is CASSIAGTDYGYTF. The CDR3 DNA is TGTGCCAGCAGCATTGCCGGGACAGACTATGGCTACACCTTC.

The CDR3 is CASSLTQSPTINYGYTF. The CDR3 region has the DNA TGTGCCAGCAGCTTGACTCAGAGCCCCACCATTAACTATGGCTACACCTTC. V and J are TRBV11-2 and TRBJ1-2; no clear D gene. This CDR3 has 17 residues. Between the trimmed V and J ends, which lost 3 bases and 1 base, there was a span of 18 bases. The germline CDR1 and CDR2 sequences are SGHAT and FQNNGV.

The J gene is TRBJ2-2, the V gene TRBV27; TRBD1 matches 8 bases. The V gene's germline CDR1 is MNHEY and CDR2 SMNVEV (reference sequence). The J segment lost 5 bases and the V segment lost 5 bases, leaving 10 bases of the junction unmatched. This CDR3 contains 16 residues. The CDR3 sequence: CASSPGQGVSTGELFF. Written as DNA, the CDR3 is TGTGCCAGCAGTCCCGGACAGGGTGTTAGTACCGGGGAGCTGTTTTTT.

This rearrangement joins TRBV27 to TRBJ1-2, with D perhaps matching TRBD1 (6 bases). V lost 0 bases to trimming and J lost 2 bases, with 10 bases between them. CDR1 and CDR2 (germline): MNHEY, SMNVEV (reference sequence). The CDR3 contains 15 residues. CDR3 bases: TGTGCCAGCAGTTTATCGTGGCAGGGGAACTATGGCTACACCTTC. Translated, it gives CASSLSWQGNYGYTF.

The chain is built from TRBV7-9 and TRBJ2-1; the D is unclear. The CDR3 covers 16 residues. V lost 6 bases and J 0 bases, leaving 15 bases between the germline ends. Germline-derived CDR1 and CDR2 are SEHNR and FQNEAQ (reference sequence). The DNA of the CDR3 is TGTGCCAGCAGTCAACTTCTAGAGAGCTCCTACAATGAGCAGTTCTTC. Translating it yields CASSQLLESSYNEQFF.

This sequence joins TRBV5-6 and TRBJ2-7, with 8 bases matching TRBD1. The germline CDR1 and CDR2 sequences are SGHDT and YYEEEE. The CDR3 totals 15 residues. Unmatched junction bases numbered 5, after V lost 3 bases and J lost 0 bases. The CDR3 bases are TGTGCCAGCAGCTCAAACAGGGGGAGCTCCTACGAGCAGTACTTC. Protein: CASSSNRGSSYEQYF.

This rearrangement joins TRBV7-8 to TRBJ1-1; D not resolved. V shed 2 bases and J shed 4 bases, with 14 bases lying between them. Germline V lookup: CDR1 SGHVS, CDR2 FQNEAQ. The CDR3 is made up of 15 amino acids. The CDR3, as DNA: TGTGCCAGCAGCTTAAAAACCGGAGGTACCACTGAAGCTTTCTTT. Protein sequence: CASSLKTGGTTEAFF.

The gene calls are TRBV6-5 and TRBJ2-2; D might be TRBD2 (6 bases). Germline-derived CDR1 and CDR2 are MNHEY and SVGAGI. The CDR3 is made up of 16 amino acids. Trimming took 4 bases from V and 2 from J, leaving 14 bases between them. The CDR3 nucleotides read TGTGCCAGCAGTTCCCTTAGCGGCGCCAACACCGGGGAGCTGTTTTTT. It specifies CASSSLSGANTGELFF.

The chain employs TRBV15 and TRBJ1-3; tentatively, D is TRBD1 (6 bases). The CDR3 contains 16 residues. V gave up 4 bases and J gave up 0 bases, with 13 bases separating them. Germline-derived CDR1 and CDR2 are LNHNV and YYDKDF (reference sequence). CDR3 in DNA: TGTGCCACCAGCACCTTACAGGGAATCTCTGGAAACACCATATATTTT. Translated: CATSTLQGISGNTIYF.

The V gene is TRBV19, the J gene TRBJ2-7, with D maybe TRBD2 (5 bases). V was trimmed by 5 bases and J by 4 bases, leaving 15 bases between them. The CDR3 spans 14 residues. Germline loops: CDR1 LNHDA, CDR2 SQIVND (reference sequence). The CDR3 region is CASSPRHGGYEQYF. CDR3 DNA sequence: TGTGCCAGTAGTCCGAGACACGGAGGTTACGAGCAGTACTTC. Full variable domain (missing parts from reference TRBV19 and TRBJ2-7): DGGITQSPKYLFRKEGQNVTLSCEQNLNHDAMYWYRQDPGQGLRLIYYSQIVNDFQKGDIAEGYSVSREKKESFPLTVTSAQKNPTAFYLCASSPRHGGYEQYFGPGTRLTVT.

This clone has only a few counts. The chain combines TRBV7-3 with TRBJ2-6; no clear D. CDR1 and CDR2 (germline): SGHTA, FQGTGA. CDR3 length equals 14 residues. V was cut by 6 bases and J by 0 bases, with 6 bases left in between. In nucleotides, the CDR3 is TGTGCCAGCAGTTACAGCTCTGGGGCCAACGTCCTGACTTTC. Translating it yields CASSYSSGANVLTF.

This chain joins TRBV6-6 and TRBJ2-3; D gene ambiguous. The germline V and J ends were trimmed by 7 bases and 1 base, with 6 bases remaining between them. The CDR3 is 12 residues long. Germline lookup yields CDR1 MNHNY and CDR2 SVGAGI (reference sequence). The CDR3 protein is CASTPGTDTQYF. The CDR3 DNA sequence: TGTGCCAGCACCCCGGGCACAGATACGCAGTATTTT.

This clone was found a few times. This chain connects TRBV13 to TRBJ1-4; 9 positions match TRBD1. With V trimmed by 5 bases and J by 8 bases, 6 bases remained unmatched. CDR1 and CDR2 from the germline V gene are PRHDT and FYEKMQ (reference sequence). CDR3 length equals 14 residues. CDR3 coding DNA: TGTGCCAGCAGCCTAAAGGGGACAGGGGAAAAACTGTTTTTT. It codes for CASSLKGTGEKLFF.

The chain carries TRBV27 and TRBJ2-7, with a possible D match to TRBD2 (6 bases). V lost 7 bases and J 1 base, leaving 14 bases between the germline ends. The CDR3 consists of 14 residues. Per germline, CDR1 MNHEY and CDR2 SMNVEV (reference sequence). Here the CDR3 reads CASNRDSRSYEQYF. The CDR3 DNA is TGTGCCAGCAACCGGGACTCCCGGTCCTACGAGCAGTACTTC.

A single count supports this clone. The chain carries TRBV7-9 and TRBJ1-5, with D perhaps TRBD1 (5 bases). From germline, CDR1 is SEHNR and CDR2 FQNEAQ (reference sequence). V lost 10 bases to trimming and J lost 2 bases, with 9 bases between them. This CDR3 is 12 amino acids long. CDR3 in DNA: TGTGCCATCCAGGGCGGCAATCAGCCCCAGCATTTT. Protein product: CAIQGGNQPQHF.

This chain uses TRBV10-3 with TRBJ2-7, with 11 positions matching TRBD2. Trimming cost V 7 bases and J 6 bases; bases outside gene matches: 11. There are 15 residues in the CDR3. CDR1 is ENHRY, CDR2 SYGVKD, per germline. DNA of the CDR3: TGTGCCATCAACCAACTAGCGGGGGTAGCATCCGAGCAGTACTTC. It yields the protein CAINQLAGVASEQYF.

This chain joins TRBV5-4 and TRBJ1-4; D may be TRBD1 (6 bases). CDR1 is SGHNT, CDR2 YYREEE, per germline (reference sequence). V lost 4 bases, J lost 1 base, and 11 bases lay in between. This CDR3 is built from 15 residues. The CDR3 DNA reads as TGTGCCAGCAGCGTACAGGGTGTAACTAATGAAAAACTGTTTTTT. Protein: CASSVQGVTNEKLFF.

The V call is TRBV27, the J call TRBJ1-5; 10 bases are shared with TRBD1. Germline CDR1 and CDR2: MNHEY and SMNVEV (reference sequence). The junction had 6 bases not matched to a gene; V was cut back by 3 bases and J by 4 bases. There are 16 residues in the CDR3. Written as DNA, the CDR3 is TGTGCCAGCAGTTTCCTCAGACAGGGGGCAAATCAGCCCCAGCATTTT. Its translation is CASSFLRQGANQPQHF.

The CDR3 DNA reads TGTGCCACCAGCAGAGATAGGAGTAGCAATCAGCCCCAGCATTTT. It encodes CATSRDRSSNQPQHF. The V gene is TRBV15, the J gene TRBJ1-5, with D unresolved. The V end was cut by 0 bases, the J end by 0 bases, with 6 bases between. This CDR3 region has 15 residues. The V gene's germline CDR1 is LNHNV and CDR2 YYDKDF (reference sequence).

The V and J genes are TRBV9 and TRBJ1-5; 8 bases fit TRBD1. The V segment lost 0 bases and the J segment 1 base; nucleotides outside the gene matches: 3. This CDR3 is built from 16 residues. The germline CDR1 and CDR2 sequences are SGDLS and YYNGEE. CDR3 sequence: CASSVDGQGSNQPQHF. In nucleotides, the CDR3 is TGTGCCAGCAGCGTAGACGGACAGGGCAGCAATCAGCCCCAGCATTTT.